This T cell receptor beta chain emerged from a study of T-cell reconstitution after alpha-beta-depleted transplantation in children. As regards this clonotype: A much larger clone differs from this one at a single base, so this may be a read error.

The CDR3 length is 15 residues. Germline assignment: CDR1 SGDLS and CDR2 YYNGEE. Unique molecular identifiers tagged the TCRbeta library. MiXCR, applied by TCRdb to the PCR reads, yields one record per CDR3 protein. The top ten clones hold 5% to 6% of a sample with 230,000 or so distinct CDR3 sequences, more than 7.5% of them seen once. The chain uses TRBV9 and TRBJ1-2; no definite D call. The sequence derives from a human donor who donated a stem cell graft to a child with SCID. The specimen was PBMCs from the stem cell graft donor, collected from the stem cell graft. The CDR3 DNA reads as TGTGCCAGCAGCGTCTGGGAGGGTGCTAACTATGGCTACCCCTTC. It yields the protein CASSVWEGANYGYPF.